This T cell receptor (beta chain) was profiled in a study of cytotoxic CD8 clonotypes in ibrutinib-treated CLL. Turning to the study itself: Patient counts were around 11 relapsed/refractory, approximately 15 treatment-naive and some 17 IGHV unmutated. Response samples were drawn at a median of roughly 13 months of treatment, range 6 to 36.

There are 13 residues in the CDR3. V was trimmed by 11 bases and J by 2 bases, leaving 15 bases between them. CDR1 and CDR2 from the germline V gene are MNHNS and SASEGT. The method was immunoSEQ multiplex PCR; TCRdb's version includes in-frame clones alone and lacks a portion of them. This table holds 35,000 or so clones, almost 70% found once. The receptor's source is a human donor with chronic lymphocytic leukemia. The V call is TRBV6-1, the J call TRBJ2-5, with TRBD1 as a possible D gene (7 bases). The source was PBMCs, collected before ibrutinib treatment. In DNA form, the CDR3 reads TGTGCCTCCAGGGGGGCAGCTCAAGAGACCCAGTACTTC. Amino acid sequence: CASRGAAQETQYF.